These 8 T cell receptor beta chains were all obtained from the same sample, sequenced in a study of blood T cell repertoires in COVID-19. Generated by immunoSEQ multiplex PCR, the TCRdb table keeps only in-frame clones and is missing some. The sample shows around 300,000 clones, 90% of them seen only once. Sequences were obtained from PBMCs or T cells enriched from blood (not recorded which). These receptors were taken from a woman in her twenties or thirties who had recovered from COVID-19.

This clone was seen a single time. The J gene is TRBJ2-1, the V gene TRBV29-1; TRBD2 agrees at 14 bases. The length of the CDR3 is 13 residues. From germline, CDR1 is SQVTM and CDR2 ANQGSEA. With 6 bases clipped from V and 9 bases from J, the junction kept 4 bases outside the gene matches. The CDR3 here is CSVGLAGGREQFF. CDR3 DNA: TGCAGCGTCGGACTAGCGGGAGGACGTGAGCAGTTCTTC.

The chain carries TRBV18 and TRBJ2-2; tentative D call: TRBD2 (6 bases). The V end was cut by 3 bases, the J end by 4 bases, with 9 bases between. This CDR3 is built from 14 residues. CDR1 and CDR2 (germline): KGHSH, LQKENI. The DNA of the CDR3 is TGTGCCAGCTCACCCTGGGAGGCCACCGGGGAGCTGTTTTTT. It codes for CASSPWEATGELFF.

In DNA form, the CDR3 reads TGTGCCAGTAGTTCGGGGACAGGGCAAGACGAGCAGTACTTC. It yields the protein CASSSGTGQDEQYF. V is TRBV19 and J is TRBJ2-7; 9 nucleotides agree with TRBD1. V was clipped by 5 bases and J by 5 bases; unmatched bases: 7. Germline V gene data show CDR1 as LNHDA and CDR2 as SQIVND (reference sequence). The CDR3 length is 14 residues.

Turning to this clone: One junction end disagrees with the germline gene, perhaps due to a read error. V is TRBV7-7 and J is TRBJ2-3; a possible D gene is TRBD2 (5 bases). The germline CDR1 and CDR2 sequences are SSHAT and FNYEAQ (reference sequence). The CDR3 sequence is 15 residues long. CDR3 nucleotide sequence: TGTGCTAGCAACTACCGGGGTAGCGTCGCAGATACGCAGTATTTT. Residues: CASNYRGSVADTQYF.

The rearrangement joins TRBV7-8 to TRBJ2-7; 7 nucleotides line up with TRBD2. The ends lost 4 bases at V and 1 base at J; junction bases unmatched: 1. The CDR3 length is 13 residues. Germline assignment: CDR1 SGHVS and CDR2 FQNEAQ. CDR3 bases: TGTGCCAGCAGCTGGGGAGGGTCCTACGAGCAGTACTTC. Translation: CASSWGGSYEQYF.

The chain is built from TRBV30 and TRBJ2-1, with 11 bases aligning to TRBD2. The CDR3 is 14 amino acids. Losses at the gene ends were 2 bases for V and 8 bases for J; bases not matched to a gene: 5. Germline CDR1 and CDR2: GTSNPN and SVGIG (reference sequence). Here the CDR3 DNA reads TGTGCCTGGAGTCCCCCTAGCGGGAGGTATGAGCAGTTCTTC. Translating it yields CAWSPPSGRYEQFF. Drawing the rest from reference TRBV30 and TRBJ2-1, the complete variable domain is SQTIHQWPATLVQPVGSPLSLECTVEGTSNPNLYWYRQAAGRGLQLLFYSVGIGQISSEVPQNLSASRPQDRQFILSSKKLLLSDSGFYLCAWSPPSGRYEQFFGPGTRLTVL.

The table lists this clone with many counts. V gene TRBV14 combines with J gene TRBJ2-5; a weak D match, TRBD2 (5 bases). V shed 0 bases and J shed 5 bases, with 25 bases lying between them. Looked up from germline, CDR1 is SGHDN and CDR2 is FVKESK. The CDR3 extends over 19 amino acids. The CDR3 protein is CASSQDVRDPGWRSETQYF. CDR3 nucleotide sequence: TGTGCCAGCAGCCAAGACGTCCGGGATCCCGGGTGGCGTTCGGAGACCCAGTACTTC.

This chain's CDR3 is CASSQDPQGTTLFSGANVLTF. For the CDR3, the DNA is TGTGCCAGCAGCCAAGATCCCCAGGGGACTACCCTATTCTCTGGGGCCAACGTCCTGACTTTC. V and J are TRBV4-2 and TRBJ2-6; possibly TRBD2 for D (7 bases). The CDR3 totals 21 residues. V shed 0 bases and J shed 0 bases, with 21 bases lying between them. Per germline, CDR1 LGHNA and CDR2 YNFKEQ.